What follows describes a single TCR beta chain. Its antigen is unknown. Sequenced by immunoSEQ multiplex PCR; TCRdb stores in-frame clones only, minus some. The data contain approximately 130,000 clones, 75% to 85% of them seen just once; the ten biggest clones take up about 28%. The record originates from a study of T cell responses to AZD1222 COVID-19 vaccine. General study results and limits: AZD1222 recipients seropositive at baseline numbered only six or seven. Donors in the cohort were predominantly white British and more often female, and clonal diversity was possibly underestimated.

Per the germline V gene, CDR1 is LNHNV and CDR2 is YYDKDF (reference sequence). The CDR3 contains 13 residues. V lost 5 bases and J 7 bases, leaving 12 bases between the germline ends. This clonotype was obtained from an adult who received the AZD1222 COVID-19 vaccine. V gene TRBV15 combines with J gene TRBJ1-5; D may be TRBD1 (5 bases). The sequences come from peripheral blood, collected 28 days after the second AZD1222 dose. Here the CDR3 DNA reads TGTGCCACCAGCGTATTCGGGGGGCAGCCCCAGCATTTT. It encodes CATSVFGGQPQHF.